This T cell receptor beta chain was identified in a study of OX40 agonist ivuxolimab in advanced cancers. Overall study: Ivuxolimab, an agonist antibody against OX40 (CD134), was given to patients. Overall study results and limits: Also showing low normalized T-cell clonal expansion were some of the nonresponders.

Measured with immunoSEQ multiplex PCR; TCRdb has only the in-frame clones, and not every one. The data contain about 71,000 clones, more than 75% of them singletons. The CDR3 is made up of 13 amino acids. V was shortened by 4 bases and J by 6 bases, with 14 bases between the two germline ends. Germline V CDR1 and CDR2: SGHNT, YYREEE (reference sequence). A remark on this clone: The antigen is undetermined.

The source is an adult with an advanced solid tumor such as melanoma, head and neck, liver or kidney cancer. Sequenced material: CD4+ or CD8+ T cells sorted from blood, taken in a trial of the OX40 agonist ivuxolimab. The chain couples TRBV5-4 to TRBJ2-7; possibly TRBD2 for D (6 bases). Here the CDR3 DNA reads TGTGCCAGCAGCGCGGGACTGCTCGGCGAGCAGTACTTC. It yields the protein CASSAGLLGEQYF.